The clone carrying this TCR beta chain was picked up a small number of times. Its antigen is not known. TCRdb's table, derived via immunoSEQ multiplex PCR, lists solely in-frame clones and lacks some. This sample yields tens of thousands of clones, of which around 67% are seen a single time; 18% belongs to the top ten. Per the germline V gene, CDR1 is SGHRS and CDR2 is YFSETQ. The CDR3 has 15 amino acids. Trimming shortened V by 0 bases and J by 4 bases, and 11 bases separated the two germline ends. This entry is derived from a study of vaccination effects on CD4 cells after COVID-19. Study-level results: Recruitment yielded few convalescent patients, and the study had no early post-infection timepoints. Marked clonal contraction was seen in infection- and vaccine-induced clones late after vaccination.

After expansion with viral peptide pools in the ViraFEST assay, antigen-specific CD4+ T cells were sequenced. The culture ran for roughly ten days, and then CD4+ T cells were isolated. Neither prior SARS-CoV-2 infection nor positive nucleocapsid antibodies were present in the vaccine recipients. The specimen comprised CD4+ T cells from PBMCs cultured with SARS-CoV-2 spike peptides, sampled before COVID-19 vaccination. The V call is TRBV5-1, the J call TRBJ1-5; D ambiguous. This TCR was recovered from a human donor who received a COVID-19 vaccine. This CDR3 reads CASSLEGLGNQPQHF. Written as DNA, the CDR3 is TGCGCCAGCAGCTTGGAAGGGTTAGGGAATCAGCCCCAGCATTTT.